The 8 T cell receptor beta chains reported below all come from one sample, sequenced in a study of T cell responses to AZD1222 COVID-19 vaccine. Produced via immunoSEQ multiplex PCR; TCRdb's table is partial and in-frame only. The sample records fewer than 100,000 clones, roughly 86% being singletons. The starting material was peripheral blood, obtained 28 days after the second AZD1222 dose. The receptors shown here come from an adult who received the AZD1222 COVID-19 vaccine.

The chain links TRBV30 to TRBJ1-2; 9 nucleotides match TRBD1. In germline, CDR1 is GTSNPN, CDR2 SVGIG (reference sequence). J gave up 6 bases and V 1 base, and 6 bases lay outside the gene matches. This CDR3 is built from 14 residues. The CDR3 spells CAWSAYRGRDGYTF. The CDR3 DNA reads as TGTGCCTGGAGTGCCTACAGGGGGCGTGATGGCTACACCTTC.

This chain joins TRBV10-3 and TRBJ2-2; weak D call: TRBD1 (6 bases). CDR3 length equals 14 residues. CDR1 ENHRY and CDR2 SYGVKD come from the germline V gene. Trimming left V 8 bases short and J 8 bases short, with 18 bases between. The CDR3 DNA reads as TGTGCCATCGCAGGGAACCAGGGGACAGGGGAGCTGTTTTTT. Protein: CAIAGNQGTGELFF.

CDR3 nucleotides: TGTGCCAGCAGCCAAGATTTGTCAGATTCCTACGAGCAGTACTTC. This encodes CASSQDLSDSYEQYF. The rearrangement links TRBV3-1 (or the pseudogene TRBV3-2) to TRBJ2-7; D not resolved. The germline V gene encodes CDR1 LGHDT and CDR2 YNNKEL (reference sequence). V was cut by 0 bases and J by 1 base, with 10 bases left in between. This CDR3 contains 15 residues.

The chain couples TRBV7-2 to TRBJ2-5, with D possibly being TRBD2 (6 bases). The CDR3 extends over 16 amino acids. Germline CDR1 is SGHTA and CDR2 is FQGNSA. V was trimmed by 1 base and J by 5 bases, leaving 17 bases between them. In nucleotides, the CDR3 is TGTGCCAGCAGCTTAGAAGGGAAGTGGGGGGAGGAGACCCAGTACTTC. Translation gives CASSLEGKWGEETQYF.

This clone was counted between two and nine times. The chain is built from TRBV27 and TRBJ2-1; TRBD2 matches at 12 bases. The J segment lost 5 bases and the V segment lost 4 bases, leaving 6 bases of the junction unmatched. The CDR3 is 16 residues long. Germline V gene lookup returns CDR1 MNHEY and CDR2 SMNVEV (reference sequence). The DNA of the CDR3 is TGTGCCAGCAGTTCGGGGCGACTAGCGGGGGACAATGAGCAGTTCTTC. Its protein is CASSSGRLAGDNEQFF.

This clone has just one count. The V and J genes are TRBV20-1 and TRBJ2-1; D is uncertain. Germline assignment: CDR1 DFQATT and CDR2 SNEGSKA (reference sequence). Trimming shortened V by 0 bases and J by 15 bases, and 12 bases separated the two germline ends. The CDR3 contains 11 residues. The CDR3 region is CSARDHFQAFF. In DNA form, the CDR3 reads TGCAGTGCTAGAGACCACTTCCAGGCGTTCTTC.

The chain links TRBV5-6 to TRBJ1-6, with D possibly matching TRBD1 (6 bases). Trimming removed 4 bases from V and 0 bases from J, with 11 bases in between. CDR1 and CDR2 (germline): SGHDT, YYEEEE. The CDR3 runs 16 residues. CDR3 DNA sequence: TGTGCCAGCAGCGCTAAGGACAGCTCCTATAATTCACCCCTCCACTTT. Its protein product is CASSAKDSSYNSPLHF.

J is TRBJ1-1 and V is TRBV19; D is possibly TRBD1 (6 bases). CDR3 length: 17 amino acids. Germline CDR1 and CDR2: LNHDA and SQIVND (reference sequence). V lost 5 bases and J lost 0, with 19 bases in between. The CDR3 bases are TGTGCCAGTAGTTTCCGGACAGAAACATATATGAACACTGAAGCTTTCTTT. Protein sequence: CASSFRTETYMNTEAFF.